Below are 26 T cell receptor beta chains sequenced from a single sample in a study of molecular identifiers for immune sequencing clone quantification. One entry per CDR3 protein, called by TCRdb with MiXCR from the PCR reads. This sample carries roughly 320,000 distinct CDR3 sequences, over 20% of them seen once, and the ten largest clones take over 0.7%. The source material was naive CD8+ T cells from blood, with Jurkat cell RNA spiked in. Noted subset: FACS-sorted CD8+CD4-CCR7+CD45RA+ naive T cells. All receptors come from a human donor in good health. Some libraries in this study had Jurkat cell RNA spiked in.

The rearrangement joins TRBV7-9 to TRBJ1-1, with D unclear. The V and J ends lost 3 bases and 6 bases respectively, with 8 bases between them. Germline lookup yields CDR1 SEHNR and CDR2 FQNEAQ (reference sequence). This CDR3 has 12 residues. The CDR3 loop reads CASSFPRPEAFF. The CDR3 coding sequence is TGTGCCAGCAGCTTCCCCCGACCTGAAGCTTTCTTT. The entire variable domain, with the rest obtained from reference TRBV7-9 and TRBJ1-1, is as follows: DTGVSQNPRHKITKRGQNVTFRCDPISEHNRLYWYRQTLGQGPEFLTYFQNEAQLEKSRLLSDRFSAERPKGSFSTLEIQRTEQGDSAMYLCASSFPRPEAFFGQGTRLTVV.

For this clonotype: Since a much larger clone is just one base distant, this may be a read error. CDR3 bases: TGTGCCAGCAGTCCGACAGACCAGAGCTCCTACAAGCAGTACTTC. Translation: CASSPTDQSSYKQYF. The chain employs TRBV28 and TRBJ2-7, with D possibly TRBD1 on 5 matching bases. CDR1 MDHEN and CDR2 SYDVKM come from the germline V gene. This CDR3 spans 15 amino acids.

V and J are TRBV6-2 or TRBV6-3 and TRBJ1-5; D is possibly TRBD1 (5 bases). CDR1 is MNHEY and CDR2 is SVGEGT in the germline V gene. Trimming shortened V by 6 bases and J by 0 bases, and 12 bases separated the two germline ends. CDR3 length: 15 amino acids. CDR3 coding DNA: TGTGCCAGCAGCTGGGACGGTTATAGCAATCAGCCCCAGCATTTT. Protein product: CASSWDGYSNQPQHF.

This clonotype was found many times. This chain connects TRBV15 to TRBJ2-3; 13 nucleotides line up with TRBD2. In germline, CDR1 is LNHNV, CDR2 YYDKDF (reference sequence). The CDR3 consists of 17 residues. Trimming took 1 base from V and 2 from J; bases not matched to a gene: 3. Here the CDR3 DNA reads TGTGCCACCAGCAGAGTGGGGACTAGCGGGGACACAGATACGCAGTATTTT. It codes for CATSRVGTSGDTDTQYF.

This clonotype has a count of ten or more. This rearrangement joins TRBV10-3 to TRBJ2-7, with D uncertain. CDR1 is ENHRY, CDR2 SYGVKD, per germline. The ends were cut back, 4 bases at V and 1 base at J, with 8 bases in the middle. This CDR3 has 13 residues. CDR3 residues: CAISATASYEQYF. The CDR3 DNA follows: TGTGCCATCAGTGCGACGGCTTCCTACGAGCAGTACTTC.

This clonotype occurred many times. The chain has TRBV11-2 and TRBJ2-1, with D possibly being TRBD2 (6 bases). There are 15 residues in the CDR3. The V and J ends lost 1 base and 3 bases respectively, with 10 bases between them. The germline V gene has CDR1 SGHAT and CDR2 FQNNGV. The DNA for the CDR3 is TGTGCCAGCAGCTTAGGCTGGGGGGACTACAATGAGCAGTTCTTC. Its translation is CASSLGWGDYNEQFF.

There are many counts of this clonotype. This sequence joins TRBV23-1 and TRBJ2-7, with D unresolved. TRBV23-1 is sorted into the ORF group, with uncertain function. The V end was cut by 5 bases, the J end by 9 bases, with 17 bases between. The CDR3 runs 13 residues. The CDR3 nucleotides read TGCGCCAGCAGTAGTGACCCCGGGCCAGGGCAGTACTTC. Amino acid sequence: CASSSDPGPGQYF.

This clonotype showed up just a few times. The CDR3 is CSARNTGDAKNIQYF. In DNA form, the CDR3 reads TGCAGTGCTAGGAACACAGGGGACGCCAAAAACATTCAGTACTTC. This chain links TRBV20-1 with TRBJ2-4, with TRBD1 matching 7 bases. After removal of 3 bases from V and 1 base from J, the junction contained 6 bases not matched to a gene. This CDR3 contains 15 residues. CDR1 DFQATT and CDR2 SNEGSKA come from the germline V gene (reference sequence).

In regard to this clonotype: One junction end does not reproduce the germline sequence, and a read error may be involved. The V call is TRBV13, the J call TRBJ1-4; D possibly corresponds to TRBD1 (5 bases). CDR1 is PRHDT and CDR2 is FYEKMQ in the germline V gene (reference sequence). This CDR3 is 15 amino acids long. CDR3 in amino acids: CASSLQGVVGEKLSF. CDR3 bases: TGTGCCAGCAGCTTACAAGGGGTCGTAGGTGAAAAACTGTCTTTT. Combining the CDR3 with reference TRBV13 and TRBJ1-4 gives the whole variable domain AAGVIQSPRHLIKEKRETATLKCYPIPRHDTVYWYQQGPGQDPQFLISFYEKMQSDKGSIPDRFSAQQFSDYHSELNMSSLELGDSALYFCASSLQGVVGEKLSFGSGTQLSVL.

Many counts were recorded for this clonotype. V and J are TRBV12-3 or TRBV12-4 and TRBJ1-1; 9 nucleotides agree with TRBD1. V dropped 5 bases and J dropped 1; count of bases not matched to a gene: 8. The CDR3 runs to 16 residues. The CDR3 region is CASSPSWDRENTEAFF. The CDR3 bases are TGTGCCAGCAGTCCGAGCTGGGACAGGGAGAACACTGAAGCTTTCTTT.

This clonotype has only a few counts. The chain is built from TRBV4-1 and TRBJ2-3, with TRBD2 identical over 9 bases. The CDR3 covers 17 residues. With 1 base clipped from V and 2 bases from J, the junction kept 7 bases outside the gene matches. Per the germline V gene, CDR1 is MGHRA and CDR2 is YSYEKL. CDR3 in DNA: TGCGCCAGCAGCCAAGCCCCCGGGACTAGCTACACAGATACGCAGTATTTT. It translates to CASSQAPGTSYTDTQYF.

This clonotype showed up many times. The chain has TRBV29-1 and TRBJ2-3, with D possibly TRBD2 on 7 matching bases. The CDR3 sequence is 15 residues long. Germline V lookup: CDR1 SQVTM, CDR2 ANQGSEA. V lost 3 bases and J lost 2, with 15 bases in between. The CDR3 region is CSVELAGDYTDTQYF. The CDR3 DNA reads as TGCAGCGTTGAGCTCGCAGGGGACTACACAGATACGCAGTATTTT.

This clonotype was seen at least ten times. J is TRBJ2-7 and V is TRBV7-9; either TRBD1 or TRBD2 may supply D (5 bases each). The germline V gene encodes CDR1 SEHNR and CDR2 FQNEAQ (reference sequence). The CDR3 spans 12 residues. Trimming took 5 bases from V and 7 from J, leaving 12 bases between them. The CDR3 spells CASSGVEGEQYF. CDR3 bases: TGTGCCAGCAGCGGGGTCGAGGGGGAGCAGTACTTC.

This clonotype was seen only a few times. The J gene is TRBJ2-2, the V gene TRBV12-3 or TRBV12-4, with D hard to call. The CDR3 runs 12 residues. V was clipped by 8 bases and J by 3 bases, with 7 bases between them. Here the CDR3 DNA reads TGTGCCAGCCTTTCTGACACCGGGGAGCTGTTTTTT. This codes for CASLSDTGELFF.

This clonotype occurred many times. The rearrangement links TRBV29-1 to TRBJ2-7; D is ambiguous. V gave up 1 base and J gave up 2 bases, with 6 bases separating them. The CDR3 sequence is 12 residues long. In germline, CDR1 is SQVTM, CDR2 ANQGSEA. The CDR3 region has the DNA TGCAGCGTTGAAGCGGGTCCCTACGAGCAGTACTTC. Protein product: CSVEAGPYEQYF.

The chain has TRBV27 and TRBJ1-2; D is perhaps TRBD1 (5 bases). V was pared by 5 bases and J by 0 bases, with 13 bases between. Germline-derived CDR1 and CDR2 are MNHEY and SMNVEV (reference sequence). The CDR3 contains 15 residues. The CDR3 reads CASSAATATNYGYTF. CDR3 in DNA: TGTGCCAGCAGTGCCGCGACAGCCACTAACTATGGCTACACCTTC.

Notes on this clonotype: A much larger clone is a single base away; this may be a read error. The J gene is TRBJ2-7, the V gene TRBV29-1; D may match TRBD1 or TRBD2 (6 bases each). Trimming shortened V by 4 bases and J by 6 bases, and 13 bases separated the two germline ends. The germline CDR1 and CDR2 sequences are SQVTM and ANQGSEA. The CDR3 totals 12 residues. The CDR3 reads CSVVGPGAEQYF. In DNA form, the CDR3 reads TGCAGCGTTGTTGGGCCGGGGGCCGAGCAGTACTTC.

The V and J genes are TRBV14 and TRBJ1-1, with 7 bases lining up with TRBD1. The CDR3 length is 15 residues. After removal of 0 bases from V and 4 bases from J, the junction contained 5 bases not matched to a gene. Germline V lookup: CDR1 SGHDN, CDR2 FVKESK. CDR3 sequence: CASSQDTDRATEAFF. The CDR3 DNA reads as TGTGCCAGCAGCCAAGACACCGACAGGGCCACTGAAGCTTTCTTT.

This clonotype was counted many times. The rearrangement joins TRBV29-1 to TRBJ2-3; TRBD1 aligns across 8 bases. The CDR3 runs 14 residues. V gave up 7 bases and J gave up 3 bases; unmatched junction bases: 9. Germline V gene data show CDR1 as SQVTM and CDR2 as ANQGSEA. CDR3 amino acids: CSAETGQGTDTQYF. In DNA, the CDR3 is TGCAGCGCCGAAACCGGACAGGGAACAGATACGCAGTATTTT.

This clonotype was observed once. It is likely a read error, because the conserved phenylalanine at the end of the CDR3 is missing. The V gene is TRBV27, the J gene TRBJ1-1; D unresolved. The CDR3 sequence is 15 residues long. The ends were cut back, 3 bases at V and 4 bases at J, with 15 bases in the middle. The germline V gene encodes CDR1 MNHEY and CDR2 SMNVEV (reference sequence). CDR3 sequence (DNA): TGTGCCAGCAGTTTCCTAGGAGGAAGTGGCACTGAAGCTTTCCTT. Protein product: CASSFLGGSGTEAFL.

About this clonotype: Just one base apart from a much larger clone, this may be a read error. The J gene is TRBJ1-1, the V gene TRBV7-9, with D perhaps matching TRBD1 (5 bases). The CDR3 spans 15 residues. Germline V CDR1 and CDR2: SEHNR, FQNEAQ (reference sequence). CDR3 coding DNA: TGTGTCAGCAGCCCCAGGGAAGTCATGAACACTGAAGCTTTCTTT. Translation gives CVSSPREVMNTEAFF.

V and J are TRBV6-1 and TRBJ1-5; D gene unclear. V was pared by 7 bases and J by 2 bases, with 12 bases between. CDR3 length: 14 residues. Germline V CDR1 and CDR2: MNHNS, SASEGT. DNA of the CDR3: TGTGCCAGCATGGGAGGAGTCGGCAATCAGCCCCAGCATTTT. Protein: CASMGGVGNQPQHF.

This clonotype was detected many times. The chain uses TRBV9 and TRBJ2-1; 7 nucleotides agree with TRBD2. V shed 4 bases, J shed 6 bases, and the junction held 10 bases outside the gene matches. Looked up from germline, CDR1 is SGDLS and CDR2 is YYNGEE. The CDR3 sequence is 15 residues long. The CDR3 nucleotides read TGTGCCAGCAGCCCGCCGCTAGCGGCCCTCAATGAGCAGTTCTTC. It is translated as CASSPPLAALNEQFF.

This clonotype has a count of ten or more. The chain links TRBV7-6 to TRBJ2-7; the D gene is possibly TRBD2 (6 bases). Deletions cut 1 base from V and 5 bases from J, with 12 bases between. Germline CDR1 SGHVS, CDR2 FNYEAQ. The CDR3 is 14 residues long. For the CDR3, the DNA is TGTGCCAGCAGCTTAGTCAGGGACTCTGACGAGCAGTACTTC. It encodes CASSLVRDSDEQYF.

The table lists this clonotype with many counts. The CDR3 nucleotides are TGCGCCAGCAGCCAAGGAGGGGCTGAGCAGTTCTTC. Translating it yields CASSQGGAEQFF. This chain uses TRBV4-3 with TRBJ2-1; tentatively, D is TRBD1 or TRBD2 (5 bases each). The CDR3 covers 12 residues. Per germline, CDR1 LGHNA and CDR2 YSLEER. The V end lost 1 base, the J end lost 9 bases, and 7 bases lay between the germline ends.

There are many counts of this clonotype. The chain joins TRBV12-3 or TRBV12-4 to TRBJ2-7, with 11 nucleotides matching TRBD1. The junction had 8 bases not matched to a gene; V was cut back by 6 bases and J by 4 bases. The CDR3 contains 15 residues. In nucleotides, the CDR3 is TGTGCCAGCAGGTGGTCGGGACAGGGGGGATACGAGCAGTACTTC. Translated: CASRWSGQGGYEQYF.